This T cell receptor (beta chain) was observed in a study of CD8 T cells in Susac syndrome. V lost 8 bases, J lost 3 bases, and 8 bases lay in between. This CDR3 is 11 amino acids long. CDR1 MDHEN and CDR2 SYDVKM come from the germline V gene. CD8+ and CD4+ T cells taken from blood had their TCR beta sequenced. TEMRA cells were enriched by FACS, and CD4+ and CD8+ T cells were negatively isolated. The RNA, about 0.5 to 1 ug, was put through reverse transcription using random hexamers. Across 54 Vbeta and 13 Jbeta, immunoSEQ multiplex PCR amplified TCR beta CDR3. TCRdb ran MiXCR on the immunoSEQ multiplex PCR reads and lists one entry per CDR3 protein. The sample gives about 300,000 distinct CDR3 sequences, around 89% of which show up once; roughly 0.2% is in the top ten.

Input material: CD8+ T cells from PBMCs. The clonotype comes from a human donor with multiple sclerosis. The V and J genes are TRBV28 and TRBJ2-7; D not resolved. The CDR3 is CASGSDYEQYF. CDR3 sequence (DNA): TGTGCCAGCGGATCCGACTACGAGCAGTACTTC.